A single sample is the source of the 2 T cell receptor beta chains below, sequenced in a study of patients and donors after allogeneic stem cell transplantation. Via MiXCR, TCRdb re-called the RT-PCR reads, giving one row per CDR3 protein. The data hold roughly 880,000 distinct CDR3 sequences, with roughly 17% observed a single time. The specimen sequenced was blood, either unsorted or a sorted T cell fraction (not recorded which). The receptors derive from a human donor who was either an allogeneic HSCT recipient or a stem cell or donor lymphocyte infusion donor (not recorded which). It is not recorded whose cells these are; they may come from a transplant donor.

The gene calls are TRBV12-5 and TRBJ2-2, with TRBD1 identical over 9 bases. The CDR3 has 17 residues. With V trimmed by 0 bases and J by 4 bases, 6 bases remained unmatched. Per germline, CDR1 LGHNT and CDR2 FRNRAP. Written as DNA, the CDR3 is TGTGCTAGTGGTTTGGTTTTGGACAGGGGCGCCACCGGGGAGCTGTTTTTT. Its translation: CASGLVLDRGATGELFF.

The chain recombines TRBV6-1 with TRBJ2-1, with TRBD2 matching 7 bases. Trimming at V came to 5 bases and at J to 4 bases, leaving 11 bases not matched to a gene. The CDR3 sequence is 16 residues long. The germline V gene has CDR1 MNHNS and CDR2 SASEGT. The CDR3 is CASSPLGLGRYNEQFF. In DNA, the CDR3 is TGTGCCAGCAGTCCGCTAGGACTAGGACGATACAATGAGCAGTTCTTC.